The rows below give T cell receptor beta chains drawn from one sample of a study of T cells after somatic rescue of genetic block. Clones were sequenced by immunoSEQ multiplex PCR, and TCRdb holds only the in-frame ones, with some missing. The profile shows 85,000 to 90,000 clones, approximately 90% of them singletons. Sequencing input: peripheral blood mononuclear cells (PBMCs). All receptors derive from a woman aged 18-29 years. CDR3s leave out the opening cysteine and the closing phenylalanine or tryptophan. Clone size is given for some rows only: seen once, a few or many times, or a class if the clone is expanded.

>TRBV5-1|.|TRBJ2-3
ASSLGTSGGDTQY
>TRBV15|once|TRBJ1-5
ATSRDTPQGRGNQPQH
>TRBV30|.|TRBJ2-1
AWNPPGLRYGEQF
>TRBV9|.|TRBJ2-1
ASSGSGSSYNEQF
>TRBV10-2|.|TRBJ1-3
ASESRSGNTIY
>TRBV4-1|.|TRBJ2-1
ASSQDLRGDEQF
>TRBV30|.|TRBJ2-1
AWREQGVYYNEQF
>TRBV27|.|TRBJ2-7
ASSLYGTGGLSYEQY
>TRBV9|.|TRBJ2-1
ASSVGQGQYNEQF
>TRBV4-1|.|TRBJ2-5
ASSPLGEVETQY
>TRBV27|.|TRBJ1-6
ASSFSGLNSPLH
>TRBV5-1|.|TRBJ1-4
ASSTGQGGEKLF
>TRBV9|.|TRBJ2-3
ASSVVVSGHTDTQY
>TRBV6-6|.|TRBJ1-1
ASSYSIITGEAF
>TRBV7-6|.|TRBJ1-5
ASSSVPGQGNQPQH
>TRBV4-1|.|TRBJ2-7
ASSHLGSYEQY
>TRBV10-3|.|TRBJ1-2
ASGTGIGYT
>TRBV19|.|TRBJ2-2
ASWRVYTGELF
>TRBV7-3|.|TRBJ1-2
ASSPQGNRDRGYGYT
>TRBV5-1|.|TRBJ1-4
ASSGGQATNEKLF